This TCR beta chain was identified in a study of blood T cell repertoires in COVID-19. Study context: The origin of the acute and convalescent COVID-19 samples was the United States, Italy and Spain. T cells, B-cell-depleted T cells, or PBMCs supplied cDNA or gDNA.

Methods used by the authors: How many nucleated cells were present was estimated from reference gene primer amplification. TCRdb's copy holds only in-frame clones and misses some; the assay was immunoSEQ multiplex PCR. V, J and clone size derive from that table, while D and trimming were established from the DNA sequence. The table includes tens of thousands of clones, approximately 83% detected once. Germline trimming cut 5 bases from V and 7 bases from J; bases unmatched to any gene: 4. Germline assignment: CDR1 KGHSH and CDR2 LQKENI. The CDR3 extends over 13 amino acids. The chain is built from TRBV18 and TRBJ1-1; 10 nucleotides agree with TRBD1. The source of this sequence is a woman aged 55-75 years with acute or convalescent COVID-19. Material for sequencing was peripheral blood. The CDR3 DNA is TGTGCCAGCTCAACTAGGGACAGGGGTGAAGCTTTCTTT. Its protein product is CASSTRDRGEAFF. The full variable domain, its missing parts supplied by reference TRBV18 and TRBJ1-1, is NAGVMQNPRHLVRRRGQEARLRCSPMKGHSHVYWYRQLPEEGLKFMVYLQKENIIDESGMPKERFSAEFPKEGPSILRIQQVVRGDSAAYFCASSTRDRGEAFFGQGTRLTVV.